This T cell receptor (beta chain) came from a study of T cells in Graves' hyperthyroidism and ophthalmopathy. CDR3 size: 16 residues. In germline, CDR1 is MNHNS, CDR2 SASEGT. V lost 6 bases, J lost 0 bases, and 8 bases stayed unmatched. TCR beta CDR3 sequences were amplified from RNA transcripts. HTBI primers were the set used in a first-round RT-PCR of the TCR CDR3. MiXCR, run by TCRdb on the multiplex PCR reads, gives a single entry per CDR3 protein. This table has fewer than 500,000 distinct CDR3 sequences, about 14% appearing once. Overall study results and limits: The model identified upcoming ophthalmopathy a median about 7.1 months ahead of onset.

In regard to this clonotype: Its antigen is not known.

This chain uses TRBV6-1 with TRBJ1-5; the match to TRBD1 covers 7 bases. Sequenced material: blood. The receptor was derived from a woman in her 30s with Graves' ophthalmopathy. This CDR3 is CASRPGTAYSNQPQHF. In nucleotides, the CDR3 is TGTGCCAGCAGACCCGGGACAGCTTATAGCAATCAGCCCCAGCATTTT.